A selection of T cell receptor beta chains follows, all from one sample in a study of T cells after yellow fever vaccination. Each CDR3 protein is one row after TCRdb ran MiXCR on the 5' RACE reads. This table holds 300,000 or so distinct CDR3 sequences, 7.5% to 9% found once. Here the sequenced sample was CD4+ T cells sorted from PBMCs, taken 5 days after the yellow fever booster vaccination. These TCRs come from a man between 18 and 29 years old who received the YFV17D yellow fever vaccine. Both conserved end residues are part of each CDR3. Fields, in order: clone size, J gene, V gene, D gene, CDR3 DNA, CDR3 protein. The D gene is left open where the match is weak. Expanded clones are given a class, and other clones once, few, many or no size at all.

clone size: few
J gene: TRBJ1-6
V gene: TRBV5-1
D gene: .
CDR3 DNA: TGCGCCAGCAGCGCTTATACGGGACCCCTCCACTTT
CDR3 protein: CASSAYTGPLHF

clone size: few
J gene: TRBJ2-2
V gene: TRBV6-7
D gene: TRBD2
CDR3 DNA: TGTGCCAGCAGACCTATAGCGGGGGGGCCCCTGGCCGGGGAGCTGTTTTTT
CDR3 protein: CASRPIAGGPLAGELFF

clone size: .
J gene: TRBJ1-5
V gene: TRBV30
D gene: TRBD1
CDR3 DNA: TGTGCCTGGAGTCCCGGACAGGCCTCCGTGCTGCTGCATTTT
CDR3 protein: CAWSPGQASVLLHF

clone size: .
J gene: TRBJ2-5
V gene: TRBV12-3/TRBV12-4
D gene: TRBD2
CDR3 DNA: TGTGCCAGCAGTTCGGGACTAGGGCCCCAAGAGACCCAGTACTTC
CDR3 protein: CASSSGLGPQETQYF

clone size: .
J gene: TRBJ2-1
V gene: TRBV10-2
D gene: TRBD2
CDR3 DNA: TGCGCCAGCAGTGTCTTCCCGGCTAGCGGGGGGGCAGGCGGTAATGAGCAGTTCTTC
CDR3 protein: CASSVFPASGGAGGNEQFF

clone size: many
J gene: TRBJ2-1
V gene: TRBV7-3
D gene: TRBD2
CDR3 DNA: TGTGCCAGCAGCTTGGGACTAGCGGGGCTTGGGGAGCAGTTCTTC
CDR3 protein: CASSLGLAGLGEQFF

clone size: many
J gene: TRBJ1-1
V gene: TRBV5-1
D gene: TRBD1
CDR3 DNA: TGCGCCAGCAGCCCAAACGGACAGGGAGTGGGCACTGAAGCTTTCTTT
CDR3 protein: CASSPNGQGVGTEAFF

clone size: many
J gene: TRBJ2-5
V gene: TRBV27
D gene: .
CDR3 DNA: TGTGCCAGCAGCCTAACAGGGAAGACCCAGTACTTC
CDR3 protein: CASSLTGKTQYF

clone size: many
J gene: TRBJ2-7
V gene: TRBV30
D gene: .
CDR3 DNA: TGTGCCTGGAGCGTCGACGGGTACGAGCAGTACTTC
CDR3 protein: CAWSVDGYEQYF

clone size: many
J gene: TRBJ2-3
V gene: TRBV5-6
D gene: TRBD1
CDR3 DNA: TGTGCCAGCAGCAAGGGACAGGGGACGACAGATACGCAGTATTTT
CDR3 protein: CASSKGQGTTDTQYF

clone size: few
J gene: TRBJ2-1
V gene: TRBV20-1
D gene: .
CDR3 DNA: TGCAGTGCTCGAAAGGGGGGAAACTACAATGAGCAGTTCTTC
CDR3 protein: CSARKGGNYNEQFF

clone size: many
J gene: TRBJ2-1
V gene: TRBV12-3/TRBV12-4
D gene: .
CDR3 DNA: TGTGCCAGCAGTGGGGGGACGGGAAATCTCTACAATGAGCAGTTCTTC
CDR3 protein: CASSGGTGNLYNEQFF

clone size: .
J gene: TRBJ1-2
V gene: TRBV4-1
D gene: .
CDR3 DNA: TGCGCCAGCAGCCAAGGACAAAGGGGTAACTATGGCTACACCTTC
CDR3 protein: CASSQGQRGNYGYTF

clone size: .
J gene: TRBJ2-5
V gene: TRBV12-3/TRBV12-4
D gene: .
CDR3 DNA: TGTGCCAGCAGTTTGCTACAGGGCAGGGGAGAGACCCAGTACTTC
CDR3 protein: CASSLLQGRGETQYF

clone size: few
J gene: TRBJ1-1
V gene: TRBV20-1
D gene: TRBD1
CDR3 DNA: TGCAGTGCTAGAGATCAGCAGGGGGCTTTGTATGCTGAAGCTTTCTTT
CDR3 protein: CSARDQQGALYAEAFF

clone size: few
J gene: TRBJ2-3
V gene: TRBV6-6
D gene: TRBD2
CDR3 DNA: TGTGCCAGTTTAAAGGGAGGGACAGATACGCAGTATTTT
CDR3 protein: CASLKGGTDTQYF

clone size: many
J gene: TRBJ2-3
V gene: TRBV2
D gene: .
CDR3 DNA: TGTGCCAGCAGTGCTCGGGGGGCAAGTCCAGATACGCAGTATTTT
CDR3 protein: CASSARGASPDTQYF

clone size: .
J gene: TRBJ2-2
V gene: TRBV7-6
D gene: .
CDR3 DNA: TGTGCCAGCAGCTTAGTCGCGATAGGGACGACCGGGGAGCTGTTTTTT
CDR3 protein: CASSLVAIGTTGELFF

clone size: .
J gene: TRBJ2-7
V gene: TRBV7-9
D gene: TRBD1
CDR3 DNA: TGTGCCAGCAGCTTAGTAGGGGGCAGGGAGCAGTACTTC
CDR3 protein: CASSLVGGREQYF

clone size: few
J gene: TRBJ1-5
V gene: TRBV19
D gene: .
CDR3 DNA: TGTGCCAGTACGACGCAGTTTGTGGGATTCGATCAGCCCCAGCATTTT
CDR3 protein: CASTTQFVGFDQPQHF

clone size: many
J gene: TRBJ2-1
V gene: TRBV7-2
D gene: TRBD2
CDR3 DNA: TGTGCCAGCAGCCCCTATACCGGACTAGCCGATGAGCAGTTCTTC
CDR3 protein: CASSPYTGLADEQFF

clone size: many
J gene: TRBJ2-2
V gene: TRBV5-1
D gene: .
CDR3 DNA: TGCGCCAGCCGGGGTGTAGTAGAGAACACCGGGGAGCTGTTTTTT
CDR3 protein: CASRGVVENTGELFF

clone size: many
J gene: TRBJ1-6
V gene: TRBV4-2
D gene: TRBD1
CDR3 DNA: TGTGCCAGCAGCCAAGGGTCTTTCGGGACAGGGTACTCACCCCTCCACTTT
CDR3 protein: CASSQGSFGTGYSPLHF

clone size: .
J gene: TRBJ1-2
V gene: TRBV5-1
D gene: .
CDR3 DNA: TGCGCCAGCAGCCCGCCCGGTTATCGGGGCCCCCGCGGTGGCTACACCTTC
CDR3 protein: CASSPPGYRGPRGGYTF

clone size: few
J gene: TRBJ1-1
V gene: TRBV7-2
D gene: .
CDR3 DNA: TGTGCCAGCAGCTTCAGCCTCGCTACTGAAGCTTTCTTT
CDR3 protein: CASSFSLATEAFF

clone size: few
J gene: TRBJ2-1
V gene: TRBV29-1
D gene: .
CDR3 DNA: TGCAGCGTTGACTCCCAAGGGAATGAGCAGTTCTTC
CDR3 protein: CSVDSQGNEQFF

clone size: few
J gene: TRBJ2-1
V gene: TRBV18
D gene: TRBD2
CDR3 DNA: TGTGCCAGCTCACCAAGGCGGGGGGACAATGAGCAGTTCTTC
CDR3 protein: CASSPRRGDNEQFF

clone size: .
J gene: TRBJ2-3
V gene: TRBV29-1
D gene: .
CDR3 DNA: TGCAGCGTTGCCGCCTCCAAAGGCCCGGAGAGCACAGATACGCAGTATTTT
CDR3 protein: CSVAASKGPESTDTQYF

clone size: few
J gene: TRBJ2-3
V gene: TRBV12-3/TRBV12-4
D gene: .
CDR3 DNA: TGTGCCAGCAGTTTATGGACAGACACGCAGTATTTT
CDR3 protein: CASSLWTDTQYF

clone size: .
J gene: TRBJ1-1
V gene: TRBV19
D gene: .
CDR3 DNA: TGTGCCAGTAGTAGAGGGGTAGCTTTCTTT
CDR3 protein: CASSRGVAFF

clone size: many
J gene: TRBJ2-5
V gene: TRBV14
D gene: TRBD2
CDR3 DNA: TGTGCCAGCAGCCAAACTAGCGGGGCGATGTGGGAGACCCAGTACTTC
CDR3 protein: CASSQTSGAMWETQYF

clone size: few
J gene: TRBJ2-2
V gene: TRBV5-1
D gene: .
CDR3 DNA: TGCGCCAGCAGCCCTAGGGAGGTGAACACCGGGGAGCTGTTTTTT
CDR3 protein: CASSPREVNTGELFF

clone size: .
J gene: TRBJ2-5
V gene: TRBV2
D gene: TRBD2
CDR3 DNA: TGTGCCAGCAGTGTCGGGGGGGCCGAGACCCAGCAGTACTTC
CDR3 protein: CASSVGGAETQQYF

clone size: .
J gene: TRBJ1-3
V gene: TRBV5-5
D gene: TRBD1
CDR3 DNA: TGTGCCAGCAGCCGGGACAGAAGCTCTGGAAACACCATATATTTT
CDR3 protein: CASSRDRSSGNTIYF

clone size: many
J gene: TRBJ2-3
V gene: TRBV5-1
D gene: .
CDR3 DNA: TGCGCCAGCAGCTTTGGGCAACCGGGATCCGATACGCAGTATTTT
CDR3 protein: CASSFGQPGSDTQYF

clone size: .
J gene: TRBJ2-6
V gene: TRBV7-2
D gene: .
CDR3 DNA: TGTGCCAGCGGACGGAACTCTGGGGCCAACGTCCTGACTTTC
CDR3 protein: CASGRNSGANVLTF

clone size: .
J gene: TRBJ1-4
V gene: TRBV11-2
D gene: .
CDR3 DNA: TGTGCCAGCAGCTTAGGTCGGGAGCGGGGTGATGAAAAACTGTTTTTT
CDR3 protein: CASSLGRERGDEKLFF

clone size: few
J gene: TRBJ1-1
V gene: TRBV7-2
D gene: .
CDR3 DNA: TGTGCCAGCAGCTCGCAAGGGGGGATCACTGAAGCTTTCTTT
CDR3 protein: CASSSQGGITEAFF

clone size: .
J gene: TRBJ1-2
V gene: TRBV6-1
D gene: .
CDR3 DNA: TGTGCCAGCAGTGAAGTCGGGAGTGGCTACACCTTC
CDR3 protein: CASSEVGSGYTF

clone size: many
J gene: TRBJ2-2
V gene: TRBV7-2
D gene: .
CDR3 DNA: TGTGCCAGCAGCTTAGCCCCCAGCCACACCGGGGAGCTGTTTTTT
CDR3 protein: CASSLAPSHTGELFF

clone size: .
J gene: TRBJ2-3
V gene: TRBV4-3
D gene: TRBD1
CDR3 DNA: TGCGCCAGCAGCCAAGATACCCGACAGGGGGCATCTGATACGCAGTATTTT
CDR3 protein: CASSQDTRQGASDTQYF

clone size: .
J gene: TRBJ2-1
V gene: TRBV10-3
D gene: TRBD1
CDR3 DNA: TGTGCCATCAGAGACCAGACAGGGGGCAATGAGCAGTTCTTC
CDR3 protein: CAIRDQTGGNEQFF

clone size: .
J gene: TRBJ1-6
V gene: TRBV3-1
D gene: .
CDR3 DNA: TGTGCCAGCAGCCAAGATTTCCAGGTTCGAACAATCCTACCCCTCCACTTT
CDR3 protein: CASSQDFQVRTILPLHF

clone size: few
J gene: TRBJ1-2
V gene: TRBV5-1
D gene: TRBD1
CDR3 DNA: TGCGCCAGCAGCTCTGGGACAGGGAGATATGGCTACACCTTC
CDR3 protein: CASSSGTGRYGYTF

clone size: .
J gene: TRBJ2-1
V gene: TRBV19
D gene: .
CDR3 DNA: TGTGCCAGTAGTATAGATCCGAGGGGCCCATTAAATGAGCAGTTCTTC
CDR3 protein: CASSIDPRGPLNEQFF

clone size: .
J gene: TRBJ1-5
V gene: TRBV9
D gene: .
CDR3 DNA: TGTGCCAGCAGCTTCGGGTGGGGGCAAACGCCCCAGCATTTT
CDR3 protein: CASSFGWGQTPQHF

clone size: few
J gene: TRBJ2-1
V gene: TRBV6-1
D gene: TRBD1
CDR3 DNA: TGTGCCAGCAGTGACGGACAGGGGATAACCTACAATGAGCAGTTCTTC
CDR3 protein: CASSDGQGITYNEQFF

clone size: few
J gene: TRBJ1-1
V gene: TRBV5-4
D gene: .
CDR3 DNA: TGTGCCAGCAGCCTCCGACAGGCGCTGAACACTGAAGCTTTCTTT
CDR3 protein: CASSLRQALNTEAFF

clone size: few
J gene: TRBJ2-5
V gene: TRBV5-4
D gene: .
CDR3 DNA: TGTGCCAGCAGCATAGGGAGCAGGGAAGAGACCCAGTACTTC
CDR3 protein: CASSIGSREETQYF

clone size: few
J gene: TRBJ1-2
V gene: TRBV29-1
D gene: .
CDR3 DNA: TGCAGCGTTGCGTATGGCTACACCTTC
CDR3 protein: CSVAYGYTF

clone size: many
J gene: TRBJ1-2
V gene: TRBV20-1
D gene: .
CDR3 DNA: TGCAGTGCTAGAGATGGGACATCGGGTGGCTACACCTTC
CDR3 protein: CSARDGTSGGYTF

clone size: .
J gene: TRBJ1-1
V gene: TRBV7-8
D gene: .
CDR3 DNA: TGTGCCAGCAGCCTCGACCGCGAACAATCTGAAGCTTTCTTT
CDR3 protein: CASSLDREQSEAFF

clone size: few
J gene: TRBJ2-5
V gene: TRBV5-5
D gene: TRBD1
CDR3 DNA: TGTGCCAGCAGCTTCGAGGGCAGGGGGAGAGAGACCCAGTACTTC
CDR3 protein: CASSFEGRGRETQYF

clone size: few
J gene: TRBJ1-6
V gene: TRBV6-2/TRBV6-3
D gene: TRBD1
CDR3 DNA: TGTGCCAGCAGACGGCTACAGGGGAATTCACCCCTCCACTTT
CDR3 protein: CASRRLQGNSPLHF

clone size: few
J gene: TRBJ1-1
V gene: TRBV12-3/TRBV12-4
D gene: .
CDR3 DNA: TGTGCCAGCAGTTTGTTTTCCGTGAACACTGAAGCTTTCTTT
CDR3 protein: CASSLFSVNTEAFF

clone size: few
J gene: TRBJ2-3
V gene: TRBV20-1
D gene: .
CDR3 DNA: TGCAGTGCTCCCCGCGGGACTAGCACAGATACGCAGTATTTT
CDR3 protein: CSAPRGTSTDTQYF

clone size: .
J gene: TRBJ2-3
V gene: TRBV25-1
D gene: .
CDR3 DNA: TGTGCCGCGGGGAGGGATACGCAGTATTTT
CDR3 protein: CAAGRDTQYF

clone size: .
J gene: TRBJ2-3
V gene: TRBV29-1
D gene: .
CDR3 DNA: TGCAGCGTTGAAGATGGGGGAAGGGTAGCAGATACGCAGTATTTT
CDR3 protein: CSVEDGGRVADTQYF

clone size: .
J gene: TRBJ2-2
V gene: TRBV11-2
D gene: .
CDR3 DNA: TGTGCCAGCAGCTTAGATCCTACAAAAAAGGGGGAGCTGTTTTTT
CDR3 protein: CASSLDPTKKGELFF

clone size: few
J gene: TRBJ2-7
V gene: TRBV5-1
D gene: .
CDR3 DNA: TGCGCCAGCAGCTGGGGACGCCGCTCCTACGAGCAGTACTTC
CDR3 protein: CASSWGRRSYEQYF